This TCR beta chain was found in a study of technical replicates of blood from a handful of donors. CDR1 is SGDLS, CDR2 YYNGEE, per germline. V was cut by 0 bases and J by 3 bases, with 7 bases left in between. CDR3 length equals 13 residues. Using immunoSEQ multiplex PCR, the repertoire was profiled, and TCRdb retains in-frame clones only, with some absent. This sample has more than 70,000 clones, with almost 98% found just once. The receptor comes from a human donor in good health. The chain links TRBV9 to TRBJ2-7; D is uncertain. The source material was T cells isolated from PBMCs. CDR3 loop: CASSVGDYYEQYF. As DNA, the CDR3 is TGTGCCAGCAGCGTAGGAGATTACTACGAGCAGTACTTC.